A selection of T cell receptor beta chains follows, all from one sample in a study of cytomegalovirus exposure and HLA in healthy donors. Repertoires were generated with immunoSEQ multiplex PCR, while TCRdb's copy carries only in-frame clones and drops some. The sample lists 200,000 to 250,000 clones, over 75% occurring once. The material sequenced was PBMCs. These receptors originate from a woman in her late teens or twenties in good health and CMV-seropositive. Both conserved end residues are part of each CDR3. Fields, in order: V gene, D gene, J gene, clone size, CDR3 protein, CDR3 DNA. D genes are given only for firm matches. Rows may omit the clone size; those that give it use once, few, many or a size class.

v_call: TRBV11-2
d_call: -
j_call: TRBJ2-1
clone_size: -
cdr3_aa: CASSPKNRGGLDEQFF
cdr3_nt: TGTGCCAGCAGCCCCAAGAACCGTGGGGGGTTAGATGAGCAGTTCTTC

v_call: TRBV9
d_call: TRBD2
j_call: TRBJ2-1
clone_size: -
cdr3_aa: CASSVLAGELNEQFF
cdr3_nt: TGTGCCAGCAGCGTCCTAGCGGGAGAACTCAATGAGCAGTTCTTC

v_call: TRBV11-2
d_call: TRBD1
j_call: TRBJ1-1
clone_size: once
cdr3_aa: CASSPGQGVRNTEAFF
cdr3_nt: TGTGCCAGCAGCCCCGGACAGGGGGTGCGTAACACTGAAGCTTTCTTT

v_call: TRBV5-1
d_call: TRBD2
j_call: TRBJ2-5
clone_size: -
cdr3_aa: CASSFGVAGVQETQYF
cdr3_nt: TGCGCCAGCAGCTTTGGAGTAGCGGGAGTTCAGGAGACCCAGTACTTC

v_call: TRBV15
d_call: -
j_call: TRBJ2-2
clone_size: -
cdr3_aa: CATSRDVEGRAGELFF
cdr3_nt: TGTGCCACCAGCAGAGATGTGGAGGGAAGAGCCGGGGAGCTGTTTTTT

v_call: TRBV11-3
d_call: TRBD2
j_call: TRBJ2-1
clone_size: once
cdr3_aa: CASSRGTINEQFF
cdr3_nt: TGTGCCAGCAGCCGAGGGACTATCAATGAGCAGTTCTTC

v_call: TRBV5-6
d_call: TRBD1
j_call: TRBJ1-3
clone_size: once
cdr3_aa: CASSMDRGPNTIYF
cdr3_nt: TGTGCCAGCAGCATGGACAGGGGGCCGAACACCATATATTTT

v_call: TRBV2
d_call: TRBD1
j_call: TRBJ2-5
clone_size: -
cdr3_aa: CASSEGDRGPETQYF
cdr3_nt: TGTGCCAGCAGTGAAGGGGACAGGGGGCCAGAGACCCAGTACTTC

v_call: TRBV27
d_call: -
j_call: TRBJ2-1
clone_size: once
cdr3_aa: CASSLSPSVGEQFF
cdr3_nt: TGTGCCAGCAGTTTAAGCCCTAGCGTGGGTGAGCAGTTCTTC

v_call: TRBV5-1
d_call: TRBD1
j_call: TRBJ1-1
clone_size: once
cdr3_aa: CASSQDRVRVWGTEAFF
cdr3_nt: TGCGCCAGCAGCCAGGACAGGGTAAGAGTCTGGGGCACTGAAGCTTTCTTT

v_call: TRBV6-1
d_call: TRBD1
j_call: TRBJ2-7
clone_size: once
cdr3_aa: CASSVGGQGLINEQYF
cdr3_nt: TGTGCCAGCAGTGTGGGGGGACAGGGGTTAATCAACGAGCAGTACTTC

v_call: TRBV30
d_call: -
j_call: TRBJ1-1
clone_size: -
cdr3_aa: CAWSVLYNTEAFF
cdr3_nt: TGTGCCTGGAGTGTACTTTATAACACTGAAGCTTTCTTT

v_call: TRBV5-6
d_call: TRBD1
j_call: TRBJ1-5
clone_size: -
cdr3_aa: CASSLGTGGPNQPQHF
cdr3_nt: TGTGCCAGCAGCCTGGGGACAGGGGGACCTAATCAGCCCCAGCATTTT

v_call: TRBV5-1
d_call: -
j_call: TRBJ2-5
clone_size: -
cdr3_aa: CASSEYGTRQETQYF
cdr3_nt: TGCGCCAGCAGCGAATATGGGACACGTCAAGAGACCCAGTACTTC

v_call: TRBV9
d_call: -
j_call: TRBJ1-1
clone_size: -
cdr3_aa: CASSVEITGRTEAFF
cdr3_nt: TGTGCCAGCAGCGTAGAAATTACCGGGAGGACTGAAGCTTTCTTT

v_call: TRBV25-1
d_call: -
j_call: TRBJ1-2
clone_size: -
cdr3_aa: CASSVTGGPYGYTF
cdr3_nt: TGTGCCAGCAGTGTGACCGGAGGGCCCTATGGCTACACCTTC

v_call: TRBV4-1
d_call: TRBD2
j_call: TRBJ2-1
clone_size: -
cdr3_aa: CASSQDRIPGLAVLNEQFF
cdr3_nt: TGCGCCAGCAGCCAAGATCGAATACCGGGACTAGCGGTCCTCAATGAGCAGTTCTTC

v_call: TRBV28
d_call: TRBD2
j_call: TRBJ2-7
clone_size: -
cdr3_aa: CASSLGLAGAYEQYF
cdr3_nt: TGTGCCAGCAGTTTAGGGCTAGCGGGCGCCTACGAGCAGTACTTC

v_call: TRBV28
d_call: TRBD1
j_call: TRBJ1-1
clone_size: once
cdr3_aa: CASSRTGWRRIRDTEAFF
cdr3_nt: TGTGCCAGCAGCAGGACAGGGTGGAGGAGGATTAGGGACACTGAAGCTTTCTTT

v_call: TRBV19
d_call: TRBD1
j_call: TRBJ2-1
clone_size: once
cdr3_aa: CASSMYRRGSLSSYNEQFF
cdr3_nt: TGTGCCAGTAGTATGTATCGCAGGGGGAGCCTGAGCTCCTACAATGAGCAGTTCTTC

v_call: TRBV4-1
d_call: TRBD2
j_call: TRBJ2-7
clone_size: few
cdr3_aa: CASSQVGASGSNEQYF
cdr3_nt: TGCGCCAGCAGCCAAGTAGGCGCTAGCGGGAGCAACGAGCAGTACTTC

v_call: TRBV28
d_call: TRBD1
j_call: TRBJ1-2
clone_size: -
cdr3_aa: CASRTGGNDYGYTF
cdr3_nt: TGTGCCAGCAGGACAGGGGGCAACGACTATGGCTACACCTTC

v_call: TRBV9
d_call: -
j_call: TRBJ1-2
clone_size: -
cdr3_aa: CASSVGRPGGYGYTF
cdr3_nt: TGTGCCAGCAGCGTAGGGCGCCCGGGAGGTTATGGCTACACCTTC

v_call: TRBV4-1
d_call: -
j_call: TRBJ2-4
clone_size: -
cdr3_aa: CASSVSLGNIQYF
cdr3_nt: TGCGCCAGCAGCGTCTCCCTCGGGAACATTCAGTACTTC

v_call: TRBV6-6
d_call: -
j_call: TRBJ1-4
clone_size: -
cdr3_aa: CASKNPGVGEKLFF
cdr3_nt: TGTGCCAGCAAAAATCCAGGGGTGGGTGAAAAACTGTTTTTT

v_call: TRBV7-8
d_call: TRBD2
j_call: TRBJ2-7
clone_size: -
cdr3_aa: CASSAPGGDWAIEQYF
cdr3_nt: TGTGCCAGCTCCGCACCGGGGGGGGACTGGGCCATCGAGCAGTACTTC

v_call: TRBV28
d_call: -
j_call: TRBJ2-6
clone_size: -
cdr3_aa: CASSPWTAGSGANVLTF
cdr3_nt: TGTGCCAGCAGTCCATGGACAGCTGGCTCTGGGGCCAACGTCCTGACTTTC

v_call: TRBV7-2
d_call: -
j_call: TRBJ1-5
clone_size: -
cdr3_aa: CASSLGMAAMGQPQHF
cdr3_nt: TGTGCCAGCAGCTTAGGTATGGCAGCCATGGGCCAGCCCCAGCATTTT

v_call: TRBV27
d_call: -
j_call: TRBJ1-2
clone_size: -
cdr3_aa: CASSLRYSTGDYGYTF
cdr3_nt: TGTGCCAGCAGTTTACGATATTCGACAGGAGACTATGGCTACACCTTC

v_call: TRBV27
d_call: TRBD1
j_call: TRBJ1-5
clone_size: -
cdr3_aa: CASSQTGVQPQHF
cdr3_nt: TGTGCCAGCAGCCAGACAGGGGTACAGCCCCAGCATTTT

v_call: TRBV28
d_call: -
j_call: TRBJ2-1
clone_size: -
cdr3_aa: CASSRDELASSYNEQFF
cdr3_nt: TGTGCCAGCAGCCGCGATGAACTTGCAAGCTCCTACAATGAGCAGTTCTTC

v_call: TRBV9
d_call: TRBD2
j_call: TRBJ2-2
clone_size: -
cdr3_aa: CASSGPLAGANTGELFF
cdr3_nt: TGTGCCAGCAGCGGACCCTTAGCGGGAGCGAACACCGGGGAGCTGTTTTTT

v_call: TRBV2
d_call: -
j_call: TRBJ1-5
clone_size: -
cdr3_aa: CASSGGQGYQPQHF
cdr3_nt: TGTGCCAGCAGCGGTGGGCAGGGGTATCAGCCCCAGCATTTT

v_call: TRBV9
d_call: -
j_call: TRBJ1-4
clone_size: -
cdr3_aa: CASSGDEKLFF
cdr3_nt: TGTGCCAGCAGCGGCGATGAAAAACTGTTTTTT

v_call: TRBV27
d_call: TRBD1
j_call: TRBJ2-7
clone_size: once
cdr3_aa: CASSPRDRGFSYEQYF
cdr3_nt: TGTGCCAGCAGTCCTCGCGACAGGGGGTTCTCCTACGAGCAGTACTTC

v_call: TRBV5-6
d_call: TRBD2
j_call: TRBJ2-1
clone_size: -
cdr3_aa: CASSTSGTSYNEQFF
cdr3_nt: TGTGCCAGCAGCACTAGCGGGACCTCCTACAATGAGCAGTTCTTC

v_call: TRBV19
d_call: -
j_call: TRBJ1-1
clone_size: -
cdr3_aa: CASTYSVQGNTEAFF
cdr3_nt: TGTGCCAGTACCTACTCTGTTCAGGGGAACACTGAAGCTTTCTTT

v_call: TRBV5-4
d_call: -
j_call: TRBJ1-1
clone_size: -
cdr3_aa: CASSPGRMGTEAFF
cdr3_nt: TGTGCCAGCAGCCCAGGGAGGATGGGCACTGAAGCTTTCTTT

v_call: TRBV2
d_call: -
j_call: TRBJ2-7
clone_size: -
cdr3_aa: CASSGYTEQYF
cdr3_nt: TGTGCCAGCAGTGGTTACACGGAGCAGTACTTC

v_call: TRBV30
d_call: TRBD1
j_call: TRBJ1-1
clone_size: -
cdr3_aa: CAYKTGEDTEAFF
cdr3_nt: TGTGCCTATAAAACAGGGGAGGACACTGAAGCTTTCTTT

v_call: TRBV11-2
d_call: TRBD2
j_call: TRBJ2-1
clone_size: -
cdr3_aa: CASSLWTSGRGGNEQFF
cdr3_nt: TGTGCCAGCAGCCTCTGGACTAGCGGGAGGGGGGGCAATGAGCAGTTCTTC

v_call: TRBV27
d_call: -
j_call: TRBJ1-2
clone_size: -
cdr3_aa: CASSLFGGSYGYTF
cdr3_nt: TGTGCCAGCAGTTTATTCGGGGGTAGCTATGGCTACACCTTC

v_call: TRBV30
d_call: TRBD1
j_call: TRBJ2-7
clone_size: -
cdr3_aa: CAWRPGQGWDEQYF
cdr3_nt: TGTGCCTGGAGGCCGGGACAGGGGTGGGACGAGCAGTACTTC